One sample yielded the 25 T cell receptor beta chains listed below, sequenced in a study of T cell responses to AZD1222 COVID-19 vaccine. Profiling relied on immunoSEQ multiplex PCR, and the TCRdb table lists in-frame clones only, not all of them. This table holds approximately 200,000 clones, roughly 90% found once. Sequenced material: peripheral blood, taken 28 days after the second AZD1222 dose. The origin of the receptors is an adult who received the AZD1222 COVID-19 vaccine.

V gene TRBV19 combines with J gene TRBJ2-3; a possible D gene is TRBD2 (6 bases). V dropped 5 bases and J dropped 5 bases, with 17 bases sitting between them. From germline, CDR1 is LNHDA and CDR2 SQIVND (reference sequence). The CDR3 length is 15 residues. Here the CDR3 DNA reads TGTGCCAGTAGTCCCCACCGGCGGGGTGGAGATACGCAGTATTTT. The encoded protein is CASSPHRRGGDTQYF.

The gene calls are TRBV5-1 and TRBJ1-1; D call uncertain. The CDR3 spans 14 residues. With 2 bases removed from V and 5 bases from J, the gap between germline ends came to 13 bases. CDR1 and CDR2 (germline): SGHRS, YFSETQ. This CDR3 is CASSLESTGTEAFF. In nucleotides, the CDR3 is TGCGCCAGCAGCTTAGAGTCAACGGGGACTGAAGCTTTCTTT.

The chain employs TRBV14 and TRBJ2-2; D perhaps matches TRBD2 (6 bases). V was trimmed by 0 bases and J by 1 base, leaving 12 bases between them. The CDR3 covers 17 residues. In germline, CDR1 is SGHDN, CDR2 FVKESK. DNA of the CDR3: TGTGCCAGCAGCCAAGATTGGGCTAGCGAGAACACCGGGGAGCTGTTTTTT. Protein product: CASSQDWASENTGELFF.

V usage is TRBV30 and J usage is TRBJ2-7; 9 bases line up with TRBD1. This CDR3 spans 14 amino acids. The V and J ends lost 5 bases and 3 bases, in that order; junction bases with no gene match: 8. Per germline, CDR1 GTSNPN and CDR2 SVGIG (reference sequence). The CDR3 sequence: CAWEPGQGDYEQYF. For the CDR3, the DNA is TGTGCCTGGGAACCGGGACAGGGAGACTACGAGCAGTACTTC. Drawing the rest from reference TRBV30 and TRBJ2-7, the complete variable domain is SQTIHQWPATLVQPVGSPLSLECTVEGTSNPNLYWYRQAAGRGLQLLFYSVGIGQISSEVPQNLSASRPQDRQFILSSKKLLLSDSGFYLCAWEPGQGDYEQYFGPGTRLTVT.

The chain recombines TRBV5-1 with TRBJ2-7; 13 positions match TRBD2. Germline CDR1 is SGHRS and CDR2 is YFSETQ. The CDR3 length is 15 residues. With 5 bases clipped from V and 6 bases from J, the junction kept 8 bases outside the gene matches. CDR3 sequence reads: CASRPGTSGELEQYF. The CDR3 DNA reads TGCGCCAGCAGGCCCGGGACTAGCGGGGAACTCGAGCAGTACTTC. Supplemented by reference TRBV5-1 and TRBJ2-7, the full variable domain reads KAGVTQTPRYLIKTRGQQVTLSCSPISGHRSVSWYQQTPGQGLQFLFEYFSETQRNKGNFPGRFSGRQFSNSRSEMNVSTLELGDSALYLCASRPGTSGELEQYFGPGTRLTVT.

The CDR3 region is CASSTRTGIREQYF. The DNA for the CDR3 is TGTGCCAGTAGTACCCGGACAGGGATAAGAGAGCAGTACTTC. The genes are TRBV19 and TRBJ2-7; 8 nucleotides align to TRBD1. Looked up from germline, CDR1 is LNHDA and CDR2 is SQIVND (reference sequence). The CDR3 consists of 14 residues. After removal of 4 bases from V and 7 bases from J, the junction contained 9 bases not matched to a gene.

The chain joins TRBV10-1 to TRBJ1-4, with D hard to call. Deletions cut 6 bases from V and 10 bases from J, with 0 bases between. The CDR3 length is 8 residues. From germline, CDR1 is WNHNN and CDR2 SYGVQD (reference sequence). The CDR3 bases are TGCGCCAGCAGAAAACTGTTTTTT. This encodes CASRKLFF.

The chain recombines TRBV7-9 with TRBJ1-1; TRBD1 might be the D (5 bases). The CDR3 is 13 amino acids. Germline V CDR1 and CDR2: SEHNR, FQNEAQ (reference sequence). V was clipped by 9 bases and J by 5 bases, with 16 bases between them. The CDR3 reads CASSLGAGTEAFF. The CDR3 nucleotides read TGTGCCAGTTCGCTCGGGGCCGGGACTGAAGCTTTCTTT.

The V and J genes are TRBV28 and TRBJ1-5; tentatively, D is TRBD1 (6 bases). V shed 5 bases and J shed 2 bases, with 13 bases lying between them. This CDR3 region has 15 residues. Germline loops: CDR1 MDHEN, CDR2 SYDVKM. CDR3 sequence (DNA): TGTGCCAGCAGTCTCGGGGGGGCTCGCAATCAGCCCCAGCATTTT. This codes for CASSLGGARNQPQHF.

J is TRBJ2-7 and V is TRBV29-1; weak D call: TRBD1 (5 bases). Per germline, CDR1 SQVTM and CDR2 ANQGSEA. Trimming removed 3 bases at V and 5 bases at J, with 11 bases between. The CDR3 is 12 amino acids. The chain's CDR3 is CSVDQGTDEQYF. The CDR3 DNA follows: TGCAGCGTTGATCAGGGTACGGACGAGCAGTACTTC.

V and J are TRBV18 and TRBJ1-1; a weak D match, TRBD1 (6 bases). The CDR3 is 13 residues long. Per the germline V gene, CDR1 is KGHSH and CDR2 is LQKENI. The V and J ends lost 3 bases and 5 bases respectively, with 10 bases between them. CDR3 coding DNA: TGTGCCAGCTCACCTCAGGGGAGGACTGAAGCTTTCTTT. This sequence encodes CASSPQGRTEAFF. Full variable domain (rest looked up from reference TRBV18 and TRBJ1-1): NAGVMQNPRHLVRRRGQEARLRCSPMKGHSHVYWYRQLPEEGLKFMVYLQKENIIDESGMPKERFSAEFPKEGPSILRIQQVVRGDSAAYFCASSPQGRTEAFFGQGTRLTVV.

This chain joins TRBV5-1 and TRBJ2-5; 7 bases are shared with TRBD1. Germline trimming cut 0 bases from V and 5 bases from J; bases unmatched to any gene: 10. CDR3 length: 16 residues. Germline V CDR1 and CDR2: SGHRS, YFSETQ. The CDR3 coding sequence is TGCGCCAGCAGCTTGGCCGGGACAGACGTGATGGAGACCCAGTACTTC. Encoded protein: CASSLAGTDVMETQYF. Drawing the rest from reference TRBV5-1 and TRBJ2-5, the complete variable domain is KAGVTQTPRYLIKTRGQQVTLSCSPISGHRSVSWYQQTPGQGLQFLFEYFSETQRNKGNFPGRFSGRQFSNSRSEMNVSTLELGDSALYLCASSLAGTDVMETQYFGPGTRLLVL.

The CDR3 DNA reads TGTGCCAGCAGCTCGGACTCTCCGGAGTACTTC. Protein: CASSSDSPEYF. The chain has TRBV11-3 and TRBJ2-5; D possibly corresponds to TRBD2 (5 bases). CDR3 size: 11 residues. V lost 4 bases to trimming and J lost 12 bases, with 12 bases between them. CDR1 is SGHNT and CDR2 is YENEEA in the germline V gene. The full variable domain, completed using reference TRBV11-3 and TRBJ2-5, is EAGVVQSPRYKIIEKKQPVAFWCNPISGHNTLYWYLQNLGQGPELLIRYENEEAVDDSQLPKDRFSAERLKGVDSTLKIQPAELGDSAVYLCASSSDSPEYFGPGTRLLVL.

The CDR3 sequence: CASSATLWTGELFF. The CDR3, as DNA: TGTGCCAGCTCCGCCACCCTTTGGACCGGGGAGCTGTTTTTT. The V call is TRBV18, the J call TRBJ2-2; D is unclear. This CDR3 region has 14 residues. CDR1 is KGHSH, CDR2 LQKENI, per germline. V dropped 6 bases and J dropped 5 bases, with 13 bases sitting between them.

This clone occurred once. V usage is TRBV4-1 and J usage is TRBJ2-1, with 7 nucleotides matching TRBD2. J gave up 6 bases and V 1 base, and 6 bases lay outside the gene matches. This CDR3 region has 15 residues. Germline V gene sequence: CDR1 MGHRA, CDR2 YSYEKL. The CDR3 loop is CASSQAGGQGNEQFF. As DNA, the CDR3 is TGCGCCAGCAGCCAAGCGGGAGGCCAGGGCAATGAGCAGTTCTTC.

The chain joins TRBV7-6 to TRBJ1-6; the D is unclear. The CDR3 has 15 amino acids. Trimming pared 1 base from V and 7 bases from J, leaving 11 bases between. Germline CDR1 SGHVS, CDR2 FNYEAQ. This CDR3 is CASSLGGLGNSPLHF. CDR3 in DNA: TGTGCCAGCAGCTTAGGCGGCCTCGGCAATTCACCCCTCCACTTT.

As for this clone: Relative to the germline gene, one junction end is altered; a read error may explain this. This chain links TRBV2 with TRBJ2-7; 15 bases agree with TRBD2. The CDR3 runs to 12 residues. The germline V gene encodes CDR1 SNHLY and CDR2 FYNNEI. The CDR3 coding sequence is TGTGCCAGCAGCGGACTAGCGGGAGGGCACCACTTC. Protein: CASSGLAGGHHF.

The V gene is TRBV3-1 (or the pseudogene TRBV3-2), the J gene TRBJ1-5, with unresolved D. CDR3 length equals 18 residues. Per germline, CDR1 LGHDT and CDR2 YNNKEL (reference sequence). Trimming took 2 bases from V and 2 from J, leaving 19 bases between them. CDR3 in amino acids: CASSQRPPVGQGNQPQHF. The DNA of the CDR3 is TGTGCCAGCAGCCAACGACCCCCAGTTGGGCAGGGCAATCAGCCCCAGCATTTT.

The chain carries TRBV6-5 and TRBJ1-2; D possibly corresponds to TRBD1 (6 bases). Trimming left V 8 bases short and J 8 bases short, with 12 bases between. The CDR3 sequence is 11 residues long. The germline V gene has CDR1 MNHEY and CDR2 SVGAGI. The CDR3 bases are TGTGCCAGCGGCAGGGGTAGAGGCTACACCTTC. Translating it yields CASGRGRGYTF.

This rearrangement joins TRBV7-2 to TRBJ2-1; the D gene is possibly TRBD2 (6 bases). The CDR3 consists of 14 residues. Deletions cut 2 bases from V and 8 bases from J, with 13 bases between. CDR1 is SGHTA and CDR2 is FQGNSA in the germline V gene. CDR3 nucleotide sequence: TGTGCCAGCAGCTTACAGGGAACGGGAGATGAGCAGTTCTTC. Its translation: CASSLQGTGDEQFF. Full variable domain (missing parts from reference TRBV7-2 and TRBJ2-1): GAGVSQSPSNKVTEKGKDVELRCDPISGHTALYWYRQSLGQGLEFLIYFQGNSAPDKSGLPSDRFSAERTGGSVSTLTIQRTQQEDSAVYLCASSLQGTGDEQFFGPGTRLTVL.

V usage is TRBV5-1 and J usage is TRBJ2-5, with D perhaps matching TRBD1 (6 bases). Germline assignment: CDR1 SGHRS and CDR2 YFSETQ. The CDR3 spans 15 residues. V was pared by 5 bases and J by 5 bases, with 19 bases between. CDR3 in DNA: TGCGCCAGCAGGTTGACGGGACAAATAGAGGAGACCCAGTACTTC. Residues: CASRLTGQIEETQYF.

The chain couples TRBV28 to TRBJ2-1; TRBD1 matches at 9 bases. The germline gives CDR1 MDHEN, CDR2 SYDVKM. J was trimmed by 6 bases and V by 5 bases; bases with no gene match: 14. This CDR3 contains 17 residues. The CDR3 nucleotides read TGTGCCAGCAGTACCCTTGGTGCCGGGACAGGGACCAATGAGCAGTTCTTC. This sequence encodes CASSTLGAGTGTNEQFF. The full variable domain, in which reference TRBV28 and TRBJ2-1 provide the parts outside the CDR3, is DVKVTQSSRYLVKRTGEKVFLECVQDMDHENMFWYRQDPGLGLRLIYFSYDVKMKEKGDIPEGYSVSREKKERFSLILESASTNQTSMYLCASSTLGAGTGTNEQFFGPGTRLTVL.

V is TRBV11-2 and J is TRBJ2-7; tentatively, D is TRBD1 or TRBD2 (5 bases each). V was clipped by 5 bases and J by 2 bases, with 16 bases between them. The CDR3 has 15 residues. CDR1 is SGHAT and CDR2 is FQNNGV in the germline V gene. The DNA for the CDR3 is TGTGCCAGCAGCCCCGGGACCGGCGGAACCTACGAGCAGTACTTC. It yields the protein CASSPGTGGTYEQYF. Combining the CDR3 with reference TRBV11-2 and TRBJ2-7 gives the whole variable domain EAGVAQSPRYKIIEKRQSVAFWCNPISGHATLYWYQQILGQGPKLLIQFQNNGVVDDSQLPKDRFSAERLKGVDSTLKIQPAKLEDSAVYLCASSPGTGGTYEQYFGPGTRLTVT.

V usage is TRBV28 and J usage is TRBJ1-1, with 10 positions matching TRBD1. This CDR3 has 14 residues. With 6 bases clipped from V and 10 bases from J, the junction kept 11 bases outside the gene matches. Germline CDR1 reads MDHEN; CDR2 reads SYDVKM. The CDR3 DNA is TGTGCCAGCAGCACCGCCGACAGGGGGCGCAGAGCTTTCTTT. Its protein product is CASSTADRGRRAFF.

Note on this clone: The DNA is omitted, as the CDR3 cannot be located on it reliably, and the CDR3 follows TCRdb's listing. The V call is TRBV12-3 or TRBV12-4, the J call TRBJ2-4; no check of the table's D call, TRBD1, against the DNA was made. The CDR3 is 11 residues long, counting both termini. The CDR3 protein is CASSFGQGADF.